The present entry profiles one T cell receptor beta chain with its context. Antigen unknown. The data belong to a study of blood T cells in healthy people across ages. General study results and limits: It was not known whether donors were CMV positive (a possible confounder of expanded clonotype changes). Estimates drawn from one million T cells were deemed to understate diversity. Naive T cell percentage showed a strong correlation with the diversity of TCR beta.

Every sample gave at least 5.5 micrograms of total RNA when it was extracted. Next came a second PCR, run for roughly 7 to 12 cycles, which used a sample-barcoded 5' primer along with a J-beta primer mix. Via MiXCR, TCRdb re-called the 5' RACE reads, giving one row per CDR3 protein. In the table there are some 1.5 million distinct CDR3 sequences, approximately 43% of which are singletons. Germline V gene lookup returns CDR1 DFQATT and CDR2 SNEGSKA (reference sequence). The CDR3 is made up of 13 amino acids. V dropped 5 bases and J dropped 2 bases, with 11 bases sitting between them. Sequencing input: blood. V usage is TRBV20-1 and J usage is TRBJ2-3; the D is unclear. The clonotype was recovered from a woman between 18 and 29 years old in good health. CDR3 nucleotides: TGCAGTGCTCGCACCTACACCACAGATACGCAGTATTTT. The encoded protein is CSARTYTTDTQYF.